This T cell receptor (beta chain) stems from a study of blood T cell repertoires in COVID-19. Study-wide background: Samples taken during acute and convalescent COVID-19 were collected in the United States, Italy and Spain.

CDR1 and CDR2 from the germline V gene are SGHVS and FNYEAQ. The CDR3 is 17 residues long. V was shortened by 2 bases and J by 0 bases, with 11 bases between the two germline ends. Sequencing used immunoSEQ multiplex PCR; TCRdb keeps in-frame clones, though not all of them. The sample yields more than 200,000 clones, just over 85% seen once. Living in 24 US areas, the participants were between 18 and 89 years of age. In Cohort 3, a recovered donor had either two negative PCRs, clearance, or symptom resolution. The sample taken for sequencing was PBMCs or T cells enriched from blood (not recorded which). The chain links TRBV7-6 to TRBJ2-6; D unresolved. The origin of this receptor is a middle-aged man who had recovered from COVID-19. The CDR3, as DNA: TGTGCCAGCAGCTTATGGGCCCCGAGCTCTGGGGCCAACGTCCTGACTTTC. Translated, it gives CASSLWAPSSGANVLTF.